This entry lists 28 T cell receptor beta chains sequenced from one sample in a study of blood T cells in healthy people across ages. PCR was performed a second time for about 7 to 12 cycles using a sample-barcoded 5' primer and a J-beta primer mix. TCRdb independently ran MiXCR on the 5' RACE reads; one entry per CDR3 protein. The sample lists around 800,000 distinct CDR3 sequences, more than 25% seen once, with 3% in the top ten. This same sample was also part of a study on T cells of mothers and their children.

Sample: blood. All receptors derive from a boy aged 5-17 years in good health.

The rearrangement joins TRBV7-9 to TRBJ1-3; D is undetermined. CDR3 size: 14 residues. Germline CDR1 SEHNR, CDR2 FQNEAQ (reference sequence). The ends were cut back, 5 bases at V and 0 bases at J, with 8 bases in the middle. The CDR3 sequence is CASSGRSSGNTIYF. The CDR3 DNA sequence: TGTGCCAGCAGCGGCCGGAGCTCTGGAAACACCATATATTTT.

The CDR3 loop reads CASGYGGQPEYEQYF. CDR3 DNA: TGCGCCAGCGGCTACGGGGGTCAACCGGAATACGAGCAGTACTTC. The rearrangement joins TRBV5-1 to TRBJ2-5; D perhaps matches TRBD2 (6 bases). Judging by the DNA end, TRBJ2-7 fits better; the J call may be wrong. CDR3 length: 15 residues. CDR1 and CDR2 (germline): SGHRS, YFSETQ.

This clonotype appeared once. This rearrangement joins TRBV6-1 to TRBJ1-5; D not resolved. The CDR3 is 13 residues long. CDR1 is MNHNS, CDR2 SASEGT, per germline. Trimming pared 4 bases from V and 4 bases from J, leaving 8 bases between. This CDR3 is CASSGGWNQPQHF. In DNA, the CDR3 is TGTGCCAGCAGTGGAGGCTGGAATCAGCCCCAGCATTTT.

The rearrangement joins TRBV10-3 to TRBJ2-3; 10 bases map to TRBD2. Germline assignment: CDR1 ENHRY and CDR2 SYGVKD. Germline trimming cut 0 bases from V and 0 bases from J; bases unmatched to any gene: 9. This CDR3 region has 19 residues. CDR3 amino acids: CAISESLLLAGGSTDTQYF. The CDR3 DNA follows: TGTGCCATCAGTGAGTCGCTCCTGTTAGCGGGGGGAAGCACAGATACGCAGTATTTT.

This clonotype was recorded a few times. The gene calls are TRBV7-6 and TRBJ1-3; possibly TRBD1 for D (6 bases). The CDR3 extends over 14 amino acids. Trimming left V 5 bases short and J 0 bases short, with 8 bases between. Per germline, CDR1 SGHVS and CDR2 FNYEAQ. The CDR3 DNA reads as TGTGCCAGCAGCCCGGGACACTCTGGAAACACCATATATTTT. It is translated as CASSPGHSGNTIYF.

There are a few counts of this clonotype. J is TRBJ2-1 and V is TRBV5-1; 7 bases are a match to TRBD1. The DNA end is more similar to TRBJ2-7, so the J call may be wrong. There are 13 residues in the CDR3. Germline CDR1 is SGHRS and CDR2 is YFSETQ. CDR3 nucleotides: TGCGCCAGCAGCCAATCAGACAGGGACGAGCAGTACTTC. It yields the protein CASSQSDRDEQYF.

This clonotype has a handful of counts. The chain employs TRBV7-3 and TRBJ2-5, with TRBD2 matching 8 bases. The end of the DNA fits TRBJ2-1 better, so the J call may be wrong. Germline V gene lookup returns CDR1 SGHTA and CDR2 FQGTGA. The CDR3 is 15 amino acids. CDR3 DNA sequence: TGTGCCAGCAGCTATCAGGCGGGGGGAAACAATGAGCAGTTCTTC. Protein product: CASSYQAGGNNEQFF.

On this clonotype itself: One junction end disagrees with the germline gene, perhaps due to a read error. The chain couples TRBV18 to TRBJ2-7; 8 positions agree with TRBD2. CDR1 and CDR2 from the germline V gene are KGHSH and LQKENI. The CDR3 spans 14 residues. Written as DNA, the CDR3 is TGTGCCTGCTCACAAGGACTAGCAGGTAACGAGCAGTACTTC. As protein: CACSQGLAGNEQYF.

In this sample, this clonotype turned up a few times. The chain recombines TRBV4-1 with TRBJ2-5, with TRBD2 matching over 7 bases. CDR3 size: 15 residues. In germline, CDR1 is MGHRA, CDR2 YSYEKL. With 1 base clipped from V and 11 bases from J, the junction kept 13 bases outside the gene matches. CDR3 in amino acids: CASSQVGRGAGEQYF. The CDR3 nucleotides read TGCGCCAGCAGCCAAGTAGGGAGGGGCGCCGGGGAGCAGTACTTC.

The table lists this clonotype with a few counts. The V call is TRBV25-1, the J call TRBJ1-2; D uncertain. The V and J ends lost 4 bases and 3 bases respectively, with 9 bases between them. Germline lookup yields CDR1 MGHDK and CDR2 SYGVNS. The CDR3 extends over 13 amino acids. The CDR3 coding sequence is TGTGCCAGCAGTGTCGAGGGCGACTATGGCTACACCTTC. It is translated as CASSVEGDYGYTF.

The table lists this clonotype with a count of one. The chain recombines TRBV12-3 or TRBV12-4 with TRBJ1-1, with TRBD1 matching over 8 bases. With V trimmed by 4 bases and J by 4 bases, 11 bases remained unmatched. The CDR3 runs to 16 residues. CDR3: CASSSHQGAVGTEAFF. CDR3 coding DNA: TGTGCCAGCAGTTCCCATCAGGGGGCGGTTGGCACTGAAGCTTTCTTT.

The V gene is TRBV28, the J gene TRBJ2-3, with 11 nucleotides matching TRBD2. V lost 5 bases and J lost 1; bases outside the gene matches: 2. The germline V gene encodes CDR1 MDHEN and CDR2 SYDVKM. This CDR3 is built from 15 residues. This CDR3 is CASSILAGGTDTQYF. As DNA, the CDR3 is TGTGCCAGCAGTATACTAGCGGGGGGCACAGATACGCAGTATTTT.

This clonotype has only a few counts. The chain employs TRBV29-1 and TRBJ2-2; TRBD1 might be the D (6 bases). This CDR3 is built from 13 residues. The V gene lost 7 bases and the J gene lost 4 bases, with 13 bases spanning the gap. Germline V gene sequence: CDR1 SQVTM, CDR2 ANQGSEA. The CDR3, as DNA: TGCAGCGGTTCACAGGGCTCCACCGGGGAGCTGTTTTTT. Protein: CSGSQGSTGELFF.

In this sample, this clonotype turned up a few times. The chain joins TRBV7-2 to TRBJ1-5, with D uncertain. Germline V gene sequence: CDR1 SGHTA, CDR2 FQGNSA. The length of the CDR3 is 12 residues. The V and J ends lost 3 bases and 7 bases respectively, with 7 bases between them. CDR3 nucleotide sequence: TGTGCCAGCAGCTTCTCGGGGCAGCCCCAGCATTTT. Its protein product is CASSFSGQPQHF.

This clonotype was picked up a small number of times. The gene calls are TRBV12-3 or TRBV12-4 and TRBJ2-7; the D gene is possibly TRBD1 (5 bases). This CDR3 has 13 residues. Trimming removed 2 bases at V and 5 bases at J, with 10 bases between. In nucleotides, the CDR3 is TGTGCCAGCAGTTTATTCGACAGCCACGAGCAGTACTTC. It translates to CASSLFDSHEQYF.

This clonotype was seen a handful of times. The genes are TRBV9 and TRBJ2-5; 7 positions match TRBD1. The J call may be in error: the DNA end matches TRBJ2-1 better. Germline values: CDR1 SGDLS, CDR2 YYNGEE. The CDR3 is made up of 14 amino acids. The CDR3, as DNA: TGTGCCAGCAGCCGTGTGGGACAGTTCCATGAGCAGTTCTTC. This gives the protein CASSRVGQFHEQFF.

This clonotype came up a few times. The rearrangement joins TRBV5-1 to TRBJ1-2, with no clear D. This CDR3 is built from 15 residues. Per the germline V gene, CDR1 is SGHRS and CDR2 is YFSETQ. The V end was cut by 0 bases, the J end by 0 bases, with 9 bases between. The CDR3 DNA follows: TGCGCCAGCAGCTTGGCCCCGGGATCTAACTATGGCTACACCTTC. Translating it yields CASSLAPGSNYGYTF.

This clonotype was detected many times. The V gene is TRBV5-1, the J gene TRBJ2-7; unclear D gene. Between the trimmed V and J ends, which lost 2 bases and 5 bases, there was a span of 17 bases. The length of the CDR3 is 15 residues. The V gene's germline CDR1 is SGHRS and CDR2 YFSETQ. CDR3: CASSFLTDVGDEQYF. The CDR3 bases are TGCGCCAGCAGCTTTTTAACGGACGTTGGGGACGAGCAGTACTTC.

This clonotype showed up just a few times. The V and J genes are TRBV27 and TRBJ2-7, with D perhaps TRBD1 (5 bases). Trimming shortened V by 5 bases and J by 0 bases, and 17 bases separated the two germline ends. The CDR3 is made up of 16 amino acids. Germline CDR1 and CDR2: MNHEY and SMNVEV (reference sequence). CDR3 sequence (DNA): TGTGCCAGCAGTAGCATAGGGGCGGCTAGCTCCTACGAGCAGTACTTC. It codes for CASSSIGAASSYEQYF.

This clonotype came up a few times. This sequence joins TRBV12-3 or TRBV12-4 and TRBJ1-6; 8 nucleotides match TRBD1. J lost 11 bases, V lost 7 bases, and 13 bases had no gene match. The CDR3 is 15 amino acids. The CDR3 coding sequence is TGTGCCAGCACAGGGACAGGCAACGCGATCCCACCCCTCCACTTT. Translation gives CASTGTGNAIPPLHF.

This clonotype was counted between two and nine times. The J gene is TRBJ2-5, the V gene TRBV5-1; 10 nucleotides line up with TRBD1. CDR3 length: 16 amino acids. J lost 3 bases, V lost 4 bases, and 9 bases had no gene match. CDR1 and CDR2 (germline): SGHRS, YFSETQ. The CDR3 region has the DNA TGCGCCAGCAGCAAGGGGACAGGGGCTCGCGAAGAGACCCAGTACTTC. This sequence encodes CASSKGTGAREETQYF.

This chain links TRBV30 with TRBJ2-1; no firm D call. The CDR3 is 14 residues long. Deletions cut 2 bases from V and 2 bases from J, with 10 bases between. The germline V gene encodes CDR1 GTSNPN and CDR2 SVGIG (reference sequence). The chain's CDR3 is CAWSLAPPYNEQFF. The CDR3 region has the DNA TGTGCCTGGAGTCTGGCCCCCCCCTACAATGAGCAGTTCTTC.

This clonotype was observed a handful of times. The chain carries TRBV27 and TRBJ2-7; 10 bases align to TRBD1. CDR1 MNHEY and CDR2 SMNVEV come from the germline V gene (reference sequence). The CDR3 is made up of 13 amino acids. The V gene end was trimmed by 7 bases and the J gene end by 6 bases; junction bases not matched to a gene: 6. The DNA of the CDR3 is TGTGCCAGCAACCGACAGGGGGCAACCGAGCAGTACTTC. Its translation is CASNRQGATEQYF.

V usage is TRBV28 and J usage is TRBJ2-3, with 16 nucleotides matching TRBD2. This CDR3 comprises 18 residues. V shed 6 bases, J shed 2 bases, and the junction held 8 bases outside the gene matches. The germline CDR1 and CDR2 sequences are MDHEN and SYDVKM. The CDR3 spells CASSYGTSGGDITDTQYF. CDR3 DNA: TGTGCCAGCAGCTACGGGACTAGCGGGGGGGACATCACAGATACGCAGTATTTT. Combining the CDR3 with reference TRBV28 and TRBJ2-3 gives the whole variable domain DVKVTQSSRYLVKRTGEKVFLECVQDMDHENMFWYRQDPGLGLRLIYFSYDVKMKEKGDIPEGYSVSREKKERFSLILESASTNQTSMYLCASSYGTSGGDITDTQYFGPGTRLTVL.

The chain employs TRBV20-1 and TRBJ1-1, with D perhaps TRBD1 (6 bases). With 0 bases removed from V and 5 bases from J, the gap between germline ends came to 19 bases. The CDR3 has 16 amino acids. The germline V gene encodes CDR1 DFQATT and CDR2 SNEGSKA (reference sequence). CDR3 nucleotide sequence: TGCAGTGCTAGAGATTGGGGGGGGCATATGGGGACTGAAGCTTTCTTT. It is translated as CSARDWGGHMGTEAFF.

This clonotype has just a few counts. The chain recombines TRBV28 with TRBJ2-3, with D maybe TRBD2 (7 bases). This CDR3 region has 15 residues. Germline CDR1 and CDR2: MDHEN and SYDVKM. Trimming shortened V by 4 bases and J by 2 bases, and 13 bases separated the two germline ends. This chain's CDR3 is CASSWEGDSTDTQYF. Here the CDR3 DNA reads TGTGCCAGCAGTTGGGAGGGGGACTCCACAGATACGCAGTATTTT.

V is TRBV2 and J is TRBJ2-4, with TRBD2 as a possible D gene (5 bases). Germline V gene lookup returns CDR1 SNHLY and CDR2 FYNNEI. The CDR3 runs 16 residues. With 4 bases removed from V and 0 bases from J, the gap between germline ends came to 13 bases. Here the CDR3 reads CASSGGLEVAKNIQYF. CDR3 sequence (DNA): TGTGCCAGCAGTGGCGGTTTGGAGGTAGCCAAAAACATTCAGTACTTC.

The sample holds a few counts of this clonotype. This CDR3 is CSAPGLAGYYSGELFF. CDR3 bases: TGCAGTGCCCCGGGACTAGCGGGGTATTACTCCGGGGAGCTGTTTTTT. The chain carries TRBV20-1 and TRBJ2-2, with TRBD2 matching 13 bases. J gave up 6 bases and V 6 bases, and 10 bases lay outside the gene matches. This CDR3 spans 16 amino acids. The germline gives CDR1 DFQATT, CDR2 SNEGSKA (reference sequence).